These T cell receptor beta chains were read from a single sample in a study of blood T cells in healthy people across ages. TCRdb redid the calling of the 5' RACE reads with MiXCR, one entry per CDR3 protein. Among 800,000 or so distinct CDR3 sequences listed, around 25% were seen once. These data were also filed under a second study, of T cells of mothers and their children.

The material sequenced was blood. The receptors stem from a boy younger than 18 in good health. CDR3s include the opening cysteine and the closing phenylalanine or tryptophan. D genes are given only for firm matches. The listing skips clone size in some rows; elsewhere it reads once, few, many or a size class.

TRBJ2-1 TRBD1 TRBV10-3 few TGTGCCATCAGCGGGACAGGGACCAATGAGCAGTTCTTC CAISGTGTNEQFF
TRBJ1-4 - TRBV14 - TGTGCCAGCAGCCTCCTTACCGGGACTGCCAATGAAAAACTGTTTTTT CASSLLTGTANEKLFF
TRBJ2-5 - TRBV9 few TGTGCCAGCAGCGTAGGACCCCGAGAGACCCAGTACTTC CASSVGPRETQYF
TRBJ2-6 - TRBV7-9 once TGTGCCAGCAGCTTATTTACTGGGGCCAACGTCCTGACTTTC CASSLFTGANVLTF
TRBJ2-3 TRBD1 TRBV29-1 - TGCAGCGTTGACGACAGGGAAACCACCACAGATACGCAGTATTTT CSVDDRETTTDTQYF
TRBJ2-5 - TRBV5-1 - TGCGCCAGCGGCTTGGACGGGAGTCCCCAAGAGACCCAGTACTTC CASGLDGSPQETQYF
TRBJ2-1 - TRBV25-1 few TGTGCCAGCAGGGGTTCACGTCGGGTCGAGCAGTTCTTC CASRGSRRVEQFF
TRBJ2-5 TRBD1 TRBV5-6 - TGTGCCAGCATTAGCGGGACAGGGGATAGGGAGACCCAGTACTTC CASISGTGDRETQYF
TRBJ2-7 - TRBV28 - TGTGCCAGCGAGGCAGGCTCCTACGAGCAGTACTTC CASEAGSYEQYF
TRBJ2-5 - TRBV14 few TGTGCCAGCAGCCAAGTTGAGGTGCCAAAAGAGACCCAGTACTTC CASSQVEVPKETQYF
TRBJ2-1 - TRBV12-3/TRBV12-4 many TGTGCCAGCAGTTCTCAGTGGGGGCTCAATGAGCAGTTCTTC CASSSQWGLNEQFF
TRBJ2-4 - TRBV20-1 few TGCAGTGCTAGGTACGCGGGGAAAAACATTCAGTACTTC CSARYAGKNIQYF
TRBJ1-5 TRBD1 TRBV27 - TGTGCCAGCAGATCTAGGGACAGACAAAATCAGCCCCAGCATTTT CASRSRDRQNQPQHF
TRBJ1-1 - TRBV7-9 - TGTGCCAGCAGCTTAGAGGGCACGCGGACTGAAGCTTTCTTT CASSLEGTRTEAFF
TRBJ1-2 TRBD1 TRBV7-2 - TGTGCCAGCAGCTTCACCCCAGGGGGGGTATATGGCTACACCTTC CASSFTPGGVYGYTF
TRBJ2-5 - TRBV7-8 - TGTGCCAGCAGCTTAGATACATGGGAGACCCAGTACTTC CASSLDTWETQYF
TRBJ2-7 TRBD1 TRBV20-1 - TGCAGTGCTATACAGGGGTACGAGCAGTACTTC CSAIQGYEQYF
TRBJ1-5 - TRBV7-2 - TGTGCCAGCAGCGACTTCAATCAGCCCCAGCATTTT CASSDFNQPQHF
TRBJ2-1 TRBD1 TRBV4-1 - TGCGCCAGCAGCCAGGCCCATAGACAGGGGGCCAATGAGCAGTTCTTC CASSQAHRQGANEQFF
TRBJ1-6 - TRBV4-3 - TGCGCCAGCAGCCAAGATTTGTGGAACCTCCTCCACTTT CASSQDLWNLLHF
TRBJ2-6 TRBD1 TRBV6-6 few TGTGCCAGCAGTTACTCGGCAAGGGGGCGTGGGGCCAACGTCCTGACTTTC CASSYSARGRGANVLTF
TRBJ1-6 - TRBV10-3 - TGTGCCATCAGCCCCTTGGCAGGGACCCCTTATAATTCACCCCTCCACTTT CAISPLAGTPYNSPLHF
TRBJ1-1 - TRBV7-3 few TGTGCCAGCAGCTTAACCTCAGGGTTGGACACTGAAGCTTTCTTT CASSLTSGLDTEAFF
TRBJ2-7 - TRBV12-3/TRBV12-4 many TGTGCCAGCAGATTGGGGCTGAGCTACGAGCAGTACTTC CASRLGLSYEQYF
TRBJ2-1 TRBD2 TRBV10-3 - TGTGCCATCGGGCGCTACATAGCGGGGGGCACAAATGAGCAGTTCTTC CAIGRYIAGGTNEQFF
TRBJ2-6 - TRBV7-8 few TGTGCCAGCAGCTTATTAGACGGGGCCAACGTCCTGACTTTC CASSLLDGANVLTF
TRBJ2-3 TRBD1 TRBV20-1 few TGCAGTGCTAGATCTCCGGGACAGGGGACAGATACGCAGTATTTT CSARSPGQGTDTQYF
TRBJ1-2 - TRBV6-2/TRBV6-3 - TGTGCCAGCGCGGGGGCCCGAAACTATGGCTACACCTTC CASAGARNYGYTF
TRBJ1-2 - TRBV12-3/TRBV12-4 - TGTGCCAGCAGTGTCTCGTTCTATGTCTACACCTTC CASSVSFYVYTF
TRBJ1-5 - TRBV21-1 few TGTGCCAGCAGCGAGCCCCAGGCCGATCAGCCCCAGCATTTT CASSEPQADQPQHF
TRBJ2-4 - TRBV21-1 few TGTGCCAGCAAAGCAGGGGCTAGCGGGACCAAAAACATTCAGTACTTC CASKAGASGTKNIQYF
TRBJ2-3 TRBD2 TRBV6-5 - TGTGCCAGCAGCCCCGGGACTAGCTACAACGCAGATACGCAGTATTTT CASSPGTSYNADTQYF
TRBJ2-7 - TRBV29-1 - TGCAGCGTTGTGGCATCCACCATCTCCTCCTACGAGCAGTACTTC CSVVASTISSYEQYF
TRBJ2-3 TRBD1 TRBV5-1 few TGCGCCAGCAGCTGGGACCACAGGGGTTCGAGCACAGATACGCGGTATTTT CASSWDHRGSSTDTRYF
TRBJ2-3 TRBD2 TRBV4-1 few TGCGCCAGCAGCCTTGGCGGGAGATTAGATACGCAGTATTTT CASSLGGRLDTQYF
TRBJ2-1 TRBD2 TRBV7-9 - TGTGCCAGCAGCTTAGAGGGACTAGCGGAGAATGAGCAGTTCTTC CASSLEGLAENEQFF
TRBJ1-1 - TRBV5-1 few TGCGCCAGCAGCTTGGGACATGAAGCTTTCTTT CASSLGHEAFF
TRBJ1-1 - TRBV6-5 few TGTGCCAGCAGCCTATCGACAGGTGGAGGGAACACTGAAGCTTTCTTT CASSLSTGGGNTEAFF
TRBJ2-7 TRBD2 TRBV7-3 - TGTGCCAGCAGGGCTAGCGGGACCTACGAGCAGTACTTC CASRASGTYEQYF
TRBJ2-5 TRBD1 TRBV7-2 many TGTGCCAGCAGCTCGGACAGGGGGAGGGAGACCCAGTACTTC CASSSDRGRETQYF
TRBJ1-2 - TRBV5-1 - TGCGCCAGCAGCTTGGCGGGCGGGGGTTATGGCTACACCTTC CASSLAGGGYGYTF
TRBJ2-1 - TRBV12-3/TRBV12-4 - TGTGCCAGCAGCCCCACAGGGAACTACAATGAGCAGTTCTTC CASSPTGNYNEQFF
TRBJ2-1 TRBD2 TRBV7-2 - TGTGCCAGCAGCTTAGATCTGGCTAGCGGGTACTACAATGAGCAGTTCTTC CASSLDLASGYYNEQFF